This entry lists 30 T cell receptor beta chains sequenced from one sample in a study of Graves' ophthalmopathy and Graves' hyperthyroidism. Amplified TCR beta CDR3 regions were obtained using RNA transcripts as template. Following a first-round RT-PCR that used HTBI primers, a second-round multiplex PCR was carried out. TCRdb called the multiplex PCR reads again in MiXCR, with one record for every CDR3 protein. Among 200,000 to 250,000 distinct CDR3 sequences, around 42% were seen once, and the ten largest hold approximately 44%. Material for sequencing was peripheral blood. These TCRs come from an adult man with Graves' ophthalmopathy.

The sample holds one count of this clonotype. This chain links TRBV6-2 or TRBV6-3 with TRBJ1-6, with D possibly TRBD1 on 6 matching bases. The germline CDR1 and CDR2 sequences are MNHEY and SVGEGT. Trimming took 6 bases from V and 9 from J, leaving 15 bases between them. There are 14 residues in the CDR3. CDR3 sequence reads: CASRPPGGPSPLHF. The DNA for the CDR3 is TGTGCCAGCAGGCCGCCGGGGGGCCCTTCACCCCTCCACTTT.

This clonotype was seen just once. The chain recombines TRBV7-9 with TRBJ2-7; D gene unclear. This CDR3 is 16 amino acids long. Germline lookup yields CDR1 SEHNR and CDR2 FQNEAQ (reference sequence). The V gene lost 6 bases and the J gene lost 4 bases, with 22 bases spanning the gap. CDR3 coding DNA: TGTGCCAGCAGGCCCCCCGATCACAGTCTGGGGTACGAGCAGTACTTC. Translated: CASRPPDHSLGYEQYF.

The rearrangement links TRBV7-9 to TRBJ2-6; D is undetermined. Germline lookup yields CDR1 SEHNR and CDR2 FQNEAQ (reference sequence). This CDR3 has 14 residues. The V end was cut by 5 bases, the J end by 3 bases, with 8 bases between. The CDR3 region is CASSRRFGANVLTF. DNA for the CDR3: TGTGCCAGCAGCCGAAGGTTTGGGGCCAACGTCCTGACTTTC.

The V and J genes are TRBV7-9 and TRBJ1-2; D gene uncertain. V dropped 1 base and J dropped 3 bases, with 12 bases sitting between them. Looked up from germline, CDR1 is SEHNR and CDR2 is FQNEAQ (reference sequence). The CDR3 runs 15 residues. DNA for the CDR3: TGTGCCAGCAGCTTAGGACGGGCGGTCTACTATGGCTACACCTTC. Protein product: CASSLGRAVYYGYTF.

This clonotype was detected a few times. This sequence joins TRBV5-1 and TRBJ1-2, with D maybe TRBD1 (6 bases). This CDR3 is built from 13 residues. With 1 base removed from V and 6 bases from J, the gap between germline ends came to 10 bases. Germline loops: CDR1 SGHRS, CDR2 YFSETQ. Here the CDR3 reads CASSLQGPDGYTF. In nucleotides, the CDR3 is TGCGCCAGCAGCTTGCAGGGGCCGGATGGCTACACCTTC.

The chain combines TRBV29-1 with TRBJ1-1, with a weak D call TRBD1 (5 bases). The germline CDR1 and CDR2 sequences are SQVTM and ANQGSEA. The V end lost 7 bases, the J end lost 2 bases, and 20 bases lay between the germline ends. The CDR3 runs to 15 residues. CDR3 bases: TGCAGCGGCCTAAGAGGGGCCAGTGATAACACTGAAGCTTTCTTT. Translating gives CSGLRGASDNTEAFF.

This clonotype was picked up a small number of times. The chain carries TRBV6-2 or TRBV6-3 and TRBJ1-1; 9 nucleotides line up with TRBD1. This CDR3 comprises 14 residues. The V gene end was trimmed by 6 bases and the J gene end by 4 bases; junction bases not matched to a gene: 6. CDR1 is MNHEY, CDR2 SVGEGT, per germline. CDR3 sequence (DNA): TGTGCCAGCAGCATGGGACAGGGTGGCACTGAAGCTTTCTTT. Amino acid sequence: CASSMGQGGTEAFF.

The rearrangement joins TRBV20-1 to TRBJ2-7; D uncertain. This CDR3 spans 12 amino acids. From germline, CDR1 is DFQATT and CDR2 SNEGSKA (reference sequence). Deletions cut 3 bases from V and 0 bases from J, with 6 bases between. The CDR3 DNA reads TGCAGTGCTAGCTTGAGCTCCTACGAGCAGTACTTC. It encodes CSASLSSYEQYF.

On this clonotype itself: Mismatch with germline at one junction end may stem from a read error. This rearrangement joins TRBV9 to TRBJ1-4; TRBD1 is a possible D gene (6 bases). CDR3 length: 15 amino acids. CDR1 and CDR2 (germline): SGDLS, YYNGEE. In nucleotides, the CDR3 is TGCGCCAGCAGCCCGACAGGTCCAACTAATGAAAAACTGTTTTTT. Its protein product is CASSPTGPTNEKLFF.

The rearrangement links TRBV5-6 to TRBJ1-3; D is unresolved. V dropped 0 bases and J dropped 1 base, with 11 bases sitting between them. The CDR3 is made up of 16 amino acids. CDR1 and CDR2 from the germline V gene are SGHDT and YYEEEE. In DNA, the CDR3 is TGTGCCAGCAGCTTGGTTTGGCGGTTATCTGGAAACACCATATATTTT. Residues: CASSLVWRLSGNTIYF. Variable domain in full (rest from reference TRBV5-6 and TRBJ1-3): DAGVTQSPTHLIKTRGQQVTLRCSPKSGHDTVSWYQQALGQGPQFIFQYYEEEERQRGNFPDRFSGHQFPNYSSELNVNALLLGDSALYLCASSLVWRLSGNTIYFGEGSWLTVV.

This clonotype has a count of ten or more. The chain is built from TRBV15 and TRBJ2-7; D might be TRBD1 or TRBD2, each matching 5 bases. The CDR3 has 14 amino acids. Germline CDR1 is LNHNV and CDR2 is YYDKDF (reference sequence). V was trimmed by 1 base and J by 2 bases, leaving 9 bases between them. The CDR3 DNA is TGTGCCACCAGCAGAGCGGGGCGAGCCTACGAGCAGTACTTC. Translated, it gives CATSRAGRAYEQYF.

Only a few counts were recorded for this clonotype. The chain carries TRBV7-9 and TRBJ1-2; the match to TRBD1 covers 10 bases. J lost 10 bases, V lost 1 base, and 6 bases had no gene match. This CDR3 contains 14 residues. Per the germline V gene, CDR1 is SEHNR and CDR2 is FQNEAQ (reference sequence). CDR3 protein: CASSLDLDRGDYTF. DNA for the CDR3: TGTGCCAGCAGCTTAGATCTGGACAGGGGGGACTACACCTTC.

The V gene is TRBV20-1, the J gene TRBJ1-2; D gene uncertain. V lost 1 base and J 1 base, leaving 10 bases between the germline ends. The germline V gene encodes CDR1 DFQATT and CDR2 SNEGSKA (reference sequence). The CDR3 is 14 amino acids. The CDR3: CSARGTLGNYGYTF. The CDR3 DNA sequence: TGCAGTGCTAGAGGGACCCTGGGTAACTATGGCTACACCTTC.

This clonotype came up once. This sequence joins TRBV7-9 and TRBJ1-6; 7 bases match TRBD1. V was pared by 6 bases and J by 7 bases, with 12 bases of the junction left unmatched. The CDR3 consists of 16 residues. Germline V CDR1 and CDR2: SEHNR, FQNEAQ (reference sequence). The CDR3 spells CASSIITGERNSPLHF. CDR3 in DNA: TGTGCCAGCAGTATAATTACAGGGGAGCGCAATTCACCCCTCCACTTT.

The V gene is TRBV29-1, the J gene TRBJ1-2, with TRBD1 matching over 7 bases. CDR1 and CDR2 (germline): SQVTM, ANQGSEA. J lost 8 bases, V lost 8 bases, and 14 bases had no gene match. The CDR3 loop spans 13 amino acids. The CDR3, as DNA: TGCAGCTTTGCGACAGGGCGCGGAAGGGGCTACACCTTC. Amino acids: CSFATGRGRGYTF.

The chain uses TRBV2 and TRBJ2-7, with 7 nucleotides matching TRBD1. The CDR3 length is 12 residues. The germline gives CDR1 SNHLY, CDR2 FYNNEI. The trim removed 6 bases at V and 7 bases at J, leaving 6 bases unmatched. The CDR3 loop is CASRTGSDEQYF. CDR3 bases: TGTGCCAGCAGGACAGGGTCTGATGAGCAGTACTTC.

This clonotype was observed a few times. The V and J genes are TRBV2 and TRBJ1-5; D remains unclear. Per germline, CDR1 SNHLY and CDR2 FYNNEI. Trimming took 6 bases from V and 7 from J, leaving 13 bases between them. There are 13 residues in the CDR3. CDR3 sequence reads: CASSPDPTQPQHF. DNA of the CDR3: TGTGCCAGCAGCCCAGACCCGACCCAGCCCCAGCATTTT.

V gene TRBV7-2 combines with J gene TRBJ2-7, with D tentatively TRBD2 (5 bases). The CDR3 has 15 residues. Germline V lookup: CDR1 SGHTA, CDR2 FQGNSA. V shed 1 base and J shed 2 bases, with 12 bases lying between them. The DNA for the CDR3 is TGTGCCAGCAGCTTAGGACCGGGGATCCCCTACGAGCAGTACTTC. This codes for CASSLGPGIPYEQYF. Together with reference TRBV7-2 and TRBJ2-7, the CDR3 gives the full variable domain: GAGVSQSPSNKVTEKGKDVELRCDPISGHTALYWYRQSLGQGLEFLIYFQGNSAPDKSGLPSDRFSAERTGGSVSTLTIQRTQQEDSAVYLCASSLGPGIPYEQYFGPGTRLTVT.

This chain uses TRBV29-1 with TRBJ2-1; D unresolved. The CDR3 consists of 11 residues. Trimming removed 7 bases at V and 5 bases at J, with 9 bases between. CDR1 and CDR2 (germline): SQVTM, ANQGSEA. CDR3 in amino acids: CSAEPDNEQFF. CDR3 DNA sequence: TGCAGCGCCGAACCAGACAATGAGCAGTTCTTC.

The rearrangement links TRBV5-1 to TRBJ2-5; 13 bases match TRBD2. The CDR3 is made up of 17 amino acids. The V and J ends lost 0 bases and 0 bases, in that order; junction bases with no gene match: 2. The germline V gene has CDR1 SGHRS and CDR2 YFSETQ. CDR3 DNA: TGCGCCAGCAGCTTGGGACTAGCGGGGGGAAACCAAGAGACCCAGTACTTC. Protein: CASSLGLAGGNQETQYF.

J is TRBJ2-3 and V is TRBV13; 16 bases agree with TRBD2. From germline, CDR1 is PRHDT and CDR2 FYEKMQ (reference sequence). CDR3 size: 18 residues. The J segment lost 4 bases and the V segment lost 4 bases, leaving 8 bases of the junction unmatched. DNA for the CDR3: TGTGCCAGCAGCTCGGGGACTAGCGGGGGGGCACCGCCAGATACGCAGTATTTT. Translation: CASSSGTSGGAPPDTQYF.

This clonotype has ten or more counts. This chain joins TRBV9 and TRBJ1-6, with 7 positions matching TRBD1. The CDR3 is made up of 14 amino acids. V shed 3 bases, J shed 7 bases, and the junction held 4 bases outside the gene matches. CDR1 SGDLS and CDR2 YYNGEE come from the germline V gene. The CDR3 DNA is TGTGCCAGCAGCGCGGGACAGCACAATTCACCCCTCCACTTT. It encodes CASSAGQHNSPLHF.

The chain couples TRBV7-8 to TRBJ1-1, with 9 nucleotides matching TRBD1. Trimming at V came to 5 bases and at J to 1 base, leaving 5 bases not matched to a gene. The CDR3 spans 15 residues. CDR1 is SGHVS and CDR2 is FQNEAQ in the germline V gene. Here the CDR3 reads CASSATGQGNTEAFF. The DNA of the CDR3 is TGTGCCAGCAGCGCCACGGGACAGGGGAACACTGAAGCTTTCTTT.

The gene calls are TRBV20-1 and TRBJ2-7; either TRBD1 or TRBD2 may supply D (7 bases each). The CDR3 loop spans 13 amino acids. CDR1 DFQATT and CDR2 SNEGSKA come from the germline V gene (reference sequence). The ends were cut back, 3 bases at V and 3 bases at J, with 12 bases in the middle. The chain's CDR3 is CSARQGGSYEQYF. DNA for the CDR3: TGCAGTGCTAGGCAGGGGGGGAGCTACGAGCAGTACTTC.

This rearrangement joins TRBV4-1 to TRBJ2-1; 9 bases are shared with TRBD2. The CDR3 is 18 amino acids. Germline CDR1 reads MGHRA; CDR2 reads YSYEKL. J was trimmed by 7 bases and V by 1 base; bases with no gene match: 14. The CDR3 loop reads CASSQAVFVGGGANEQFF. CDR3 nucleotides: TGCGCCAGCAGCCAAGCGGTCTTTGTCGGCGGGGGGGCGAATGAGCAGTTCTTC.

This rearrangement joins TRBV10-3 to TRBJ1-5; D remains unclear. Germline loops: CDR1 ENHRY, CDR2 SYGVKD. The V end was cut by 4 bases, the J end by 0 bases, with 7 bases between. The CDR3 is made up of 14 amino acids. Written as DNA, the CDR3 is TGTGCCATCAGTGGGGTGGGTAGCAATCAGCCCCAGCATTTT. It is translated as CAISGVGSNQPQHF.

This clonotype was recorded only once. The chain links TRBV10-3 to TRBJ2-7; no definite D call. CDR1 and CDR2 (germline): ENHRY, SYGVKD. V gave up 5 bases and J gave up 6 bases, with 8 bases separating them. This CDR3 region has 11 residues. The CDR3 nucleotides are TGTGCCATCAGTCAAGGGTCCGAGCAGTACTTC. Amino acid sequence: CAISQGSEQYF.

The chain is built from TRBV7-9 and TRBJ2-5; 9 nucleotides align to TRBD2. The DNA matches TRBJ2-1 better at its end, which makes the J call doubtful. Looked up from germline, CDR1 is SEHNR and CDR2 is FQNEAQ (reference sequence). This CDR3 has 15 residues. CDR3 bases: TGTGCCAGCAGCTCACAAGCGGGGGGACACAATGAGCAGTTCTTC. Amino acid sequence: CASSSQAGGHNEQFF.

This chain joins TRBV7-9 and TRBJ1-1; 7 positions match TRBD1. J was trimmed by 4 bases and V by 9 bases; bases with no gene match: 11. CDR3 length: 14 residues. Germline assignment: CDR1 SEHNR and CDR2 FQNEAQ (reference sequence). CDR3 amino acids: CASLYRGLGTEAFF. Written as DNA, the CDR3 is TGTGCCAGTCTCTACAGGGGACTCGGCACTGAAGCTTTCTTT.

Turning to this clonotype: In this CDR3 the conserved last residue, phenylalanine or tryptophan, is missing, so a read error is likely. In DNA form, the CDR3 reads TGTGCCAGCAGCTATACAGGGGGCGCGGGTCAGCCCCAGCATTCT. This translates into CASSYTGGAGQPQHS. The rearrangement links TRBV7-2 to TRBJ1-5, with 9 bases fitting TRBD1. The germline CDR1 and CDR2 sequences are SGHTA and FQGNSA. The CDR3 has 15 residues. Trimming at V came to 4 bases and at J to 6 bases, leaving 7 bases not matched to a gene.